This note documents a single T cell receptor beta chain sequence. The data were obtained in a study of blood T cells in healthy people across ages. Then a second PCR, running about 6 to 12 cycles, was carried out with a sample-barcoded 5' primer and a J-beta primer mix. CDR3-containing paired-end reads numbered at least 2.5 million in each sample. TCRdb called the 5' RACE reads again in MiXCR, with one record for every CDR3 protein. The sample contains 700,000 to 850,000 distinct CDR3 sequences, about 53% of which appear only once. CDR3 length equals 22 residues. Germline loops: CDR1 SGHTA, CDR2 FQGTGA. The junction had 25 bases not matched to a gene; V was cut back by 5 bases and J by 2 bases.

This sequence was found in a man older than 75 in good health. Sequenced sample: blood. This rearrangement joins TRBV7-3 to TRBJ2-5; 11 bases are shared with TRBD2. CDR3 in amino acids: CASSLIPTMPLAGGVGQETQYF. CDR3 sequence (DNA): TGTGCCAGCAGCCTAATCCCTACTATGCCGCTAGCGGGAGGAGTGGGGCAAGAGACCCAGTACTTC.